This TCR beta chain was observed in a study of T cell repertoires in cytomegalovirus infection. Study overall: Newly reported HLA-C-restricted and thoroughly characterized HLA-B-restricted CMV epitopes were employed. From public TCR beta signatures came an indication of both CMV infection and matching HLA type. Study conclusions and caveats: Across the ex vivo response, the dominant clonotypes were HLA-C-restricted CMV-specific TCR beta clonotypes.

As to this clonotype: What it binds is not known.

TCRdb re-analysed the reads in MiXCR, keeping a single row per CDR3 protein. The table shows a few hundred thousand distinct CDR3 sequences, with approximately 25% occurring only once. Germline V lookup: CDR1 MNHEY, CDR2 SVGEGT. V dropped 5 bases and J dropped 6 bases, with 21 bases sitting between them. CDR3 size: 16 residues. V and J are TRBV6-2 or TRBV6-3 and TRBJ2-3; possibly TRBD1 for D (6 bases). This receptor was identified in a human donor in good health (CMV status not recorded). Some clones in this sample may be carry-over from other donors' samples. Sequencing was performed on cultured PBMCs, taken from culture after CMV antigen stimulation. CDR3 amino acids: CASSTRGQPLRDTQYF. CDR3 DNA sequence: TGTGCCAGCAGTACCCGAGGACAGCCACTTCGGGATACGCAGTATTTT.